This passage covers 6 T cell receptor beta chains from one sample sequenced in a study of T cell responses to AZD1222 COVID-19 vaccine. Profiling relied on immunoSEQ multiplex PCR, and the TCRdb table lists in-frame clones only, not all of them. Seen here are more than 75,000 clones, about 90% observed once, and the top ten hold approximately 24%. Here the sequenced sample was peripheral blood, taken on day 0 of AZD1222 vaccination. These receptors were obtained from an adult in good health.

The CDR3 region has the DNA TGTGCCAGCACTGCAGGGTCAGGGGCCAACGTCCTGACTTTC. Translated: CASTAGSGANVLTF. V is TRBV3-1 (or the pseudogene TRBV3-2) and J is TRBJ2-6; D might be TRBD1 (5 bases). This CDR3 has 14 amino acids. Germline V lookup: CDR1 LGHDT, CDR2 YNNKEL (reference sequence). Trimming cost V 7 bases and J 4 bases, with 11 bases left between them.

The chain combines TRBV19 with TRBJ1-5; D ambiguous. V lost 5 bases to trimming and J lost 0 bases, with 2 bases between them. The V gene's germline CDR1 is LNHDA and CDR2 SQIVND (reference sequence). The CDR3 contains 12 residues. For the CDR3, the DNA is TGTGCCAGTAGTGATAGCAATCAGCCCCAGCATTTT. Protein sequence: CASSDSNQPQHF.

The CDR3 sequence: CASSDGRSYGYTF. In DNA form, the CDR3 reads TGTGCCAGCAGCGACGGACGAAGCTATGGCTACACCTTC. The chain couples TRBV7-2 to TRBJ1-2; D unclear. The germline gives CDR1 SGHTA, CDR2 FQGNSA. V lost 5 bases and J lost 4, with 11 bases in between. The CDR3 sequence is 13 residues long.

The chain couples TRBV2 to TRBJ2-7; tentatively, D is TRBD1 or TRBD2 (5 bases each). From germline, CDR1 is SNHLY and CDR2 FYNNEI. This CDR3 has 14 amino acids. Trimming stripped 9 bases from V and 3 bases from J, with 18 bases between. CDR3 amino acids: CASCRGANYYEQYF. DNA of the CDR3: TGTGCCAGTTGTAGAGGGGCCAACTACTACGAGCAGTACTTC.

The genes are TRBV3-1 (or the pseudogene TRBV3-2) and TRBJ1-1, with D unclear. This CDR3 contains 15 residues. Germline CDR1 reads LGHDT; CDR2 reads YNNKEL (reference sequence). Trimming pared 0 bases from V and 0 bases from J, leaving 8 bases between. The CDR3 DNA follows: TGTGCCAGCAGCCAAGATGACCTTCTGAACACTGAAGCTTTCTTT. Protein product: CASSQDDLLNTEAFF.

The table lists this clone with a count of one. V gene TRBV28 combines with J gene TRBJ1-5, with D possibly matching TRBD1 (6 bases). Germline V gene sequence: CDR1 MDHEN, CDR2 SYDVKM. Trimming removed 4 bases from V and 4 bases from J, with 17 bases in between. CDR3 length: 16 amino acids. Here the CDR3 reads CASSSYPTGKNQPQHF. The CDR3 coding sequence is TGTGCCAGCAGTTCATACCCAACAGGGAAGAATCAGCCCCAGCATTTT.